The entry that follows covers one TCR beta chain sequence. A Seattle source enrolled patients during active infection and followed them longitudinally. This entry belongs to a study of blood T cell repertoires in COVID-19. Overall study context: Whether acute or convalescent, the COVID-19 samples came from the United States, Italy and Spain.

The CDR3 length is 13 residues. V lost 4 bases to trimming and J lost 6 bases, with 11 bases between them. The germline V gene encodes CDR1 KGHSH and CDR2 LQKENI. Sequenced by immunoSEQ multiplex PCR; TCRdb stores in-frame clones only, minus some. The repertoire holds 68,000 or so clones, less than 95% seen once, with more than 0.4% in the top ten. The sequenced sample was peripheral blood. J is TRBJ2-3 and V is TRBV18; the D gene is possibly TRBD1 (5 bases). The receptor was derived from a man between 50 and 59 years old with COVID-19, enrolled during active disease. The CDR3 DNA reads TGTGCCAGCTCACGGGGCCGGTCCGATACGCAGTATTTT. It is translated as CASSRGRSDTQYF.